This TCR beta chain derives from a study of blood T cell repertoires in COVID-19. At the level of the study: Samples of COVID-19 (acute and convalescent) were obtained from the United States, Italy and Spain. Sources were T cells, B-cell-depleted T cells, or PBMCs; the material itself was cDNA or gDNA.

Trimming cost V 7 bases and J 3 bases; bases outside gene matches: 7. Germline assignment: CDR1 SGHTS and CDR2 YDEGEE. The CDR3 runs 14 residues. In the source study's methods: Amplifying reference gene primers gave estimates of nucleated cell counts. Produced via immunoSEQ multiplex PCR; TCRdb's table is partial and in-frame only. The DNA gave D and trimming, while V, J and clone size come from that table. The sample lists more than 95,000 clones, roughly nine tenths occurring once. The clonotype was recovered from a human donor with active COVID-19. The donor label of this sample is uncertain. Sequenced material: peripheral blood. The chain combines TRBV5-8 with TRBJ1-2, with 9 bases identical to TRBD1. The chain's CDR3 is CASGRQGEDYGYTF. CDR3 sequence (DNA): TGTGCCAGCGGCAGACAGGGGGAGGACTATGGCTACACCTTC.